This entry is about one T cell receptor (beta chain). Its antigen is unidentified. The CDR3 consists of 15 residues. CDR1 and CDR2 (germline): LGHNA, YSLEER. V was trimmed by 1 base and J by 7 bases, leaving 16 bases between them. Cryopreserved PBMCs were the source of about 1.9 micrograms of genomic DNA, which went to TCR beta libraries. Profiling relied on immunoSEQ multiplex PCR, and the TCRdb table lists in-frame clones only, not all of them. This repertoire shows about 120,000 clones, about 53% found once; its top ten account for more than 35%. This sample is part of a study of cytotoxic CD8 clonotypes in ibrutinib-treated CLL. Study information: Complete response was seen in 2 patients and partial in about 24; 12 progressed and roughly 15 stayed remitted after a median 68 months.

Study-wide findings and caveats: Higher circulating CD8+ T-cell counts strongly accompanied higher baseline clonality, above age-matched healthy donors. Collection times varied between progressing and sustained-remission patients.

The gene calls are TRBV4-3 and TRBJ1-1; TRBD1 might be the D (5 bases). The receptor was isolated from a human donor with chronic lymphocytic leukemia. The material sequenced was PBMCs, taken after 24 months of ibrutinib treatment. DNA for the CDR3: TGCGCCAGCAGCCAAGTGGCTGGGGCCGTCGGTGAAGCTTTCTTT. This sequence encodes CASSQVAGAVGEAFF.